This entry describes one T cell receptor beta chain. Its antigen is not known. TCRdb's copy holds only in-frame clones and misses some; the assay was immunoSEQ multiplex PCR. The table lists just under 95,000 clones, almost 70% of them singletons, with approximately 46% in the top ten. These data originate in a study of shared clonotypes between healthy human individuals. The CDR3 is made up of 13 amino acids. From germline, CDR1 is SGHTA and CDR2 FQGNSA. The V and J ends lost 5 bases and 7 bases, in that order; junction bases with no gene match: 3. Study results and limitations: The generation probabilities recorded for non-shared clonotypes fell below those of clonotypes shared by all four donors.

This clonotype was obtained from a man aged 25 to 40 in good health. Sequenced material: memory CD8+ T cells sorted from blood. Subset noted: CD45RO+ cells pooled with CCR7-negative TemRA cells. The chain links TRBV7-2 to TRBJ2-1, with 9 positions matching TRBD2. CDR3 nucleotide sequence: TGTGCCAGCAGCGGACTAGCGCGAAATGAGCAGTTCTTC. Encoded protein: CASSGLARNEQFF.